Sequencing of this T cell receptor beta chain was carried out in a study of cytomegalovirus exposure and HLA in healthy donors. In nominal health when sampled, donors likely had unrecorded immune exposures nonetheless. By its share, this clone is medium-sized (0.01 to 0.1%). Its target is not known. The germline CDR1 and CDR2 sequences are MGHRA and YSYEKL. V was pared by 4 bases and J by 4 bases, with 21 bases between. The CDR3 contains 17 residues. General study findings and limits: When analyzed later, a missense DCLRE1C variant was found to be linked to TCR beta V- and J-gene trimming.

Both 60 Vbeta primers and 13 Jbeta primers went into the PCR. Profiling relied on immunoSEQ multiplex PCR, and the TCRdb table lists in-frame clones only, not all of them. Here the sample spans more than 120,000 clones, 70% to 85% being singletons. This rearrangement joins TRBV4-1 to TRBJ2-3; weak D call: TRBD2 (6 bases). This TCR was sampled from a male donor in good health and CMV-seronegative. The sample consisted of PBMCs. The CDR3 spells CASSLHVGGGVADTQYF. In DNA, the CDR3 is TGCGCCAGCAGCCTCCACGTAGGCGGCGGGGTAGCAGATACGCAGTATTTT.